This record looks at one TCR beta chain sequence and its context. The antigen is undetermined. The sample belongs to a study of vaccination effects on CD4 cells after COVID-19. Before any sequencing was done, the ViraFEST assay used viral peptide pools to expand antigen-specific CD4+ T cells. The culture ran for around nine days before CD4+ T cells were isolated. Participants received two doses of either the BNT162b2 or mRNA-1273 vaccine. The assay was immunoSEQ multiplex PCR, and TCRdb's table has in-frame clones only and misses some. This repertoire shows tens of thousands of clones, 76% found once; its top ten account for roughly 0.94%. CDR3 length: 14 residues. The V gene lost 2 bases and the J gene lost 2 bases, with 9 bases spanning the gap. Per the germline V gene, CDR1 is MNHEY and CDR2 is SVGEGT. Overall study results and limits: Only a single clone (1 of 255 vaccine-induced clones in healthy vaccinees) cross-reacted with common cold coronaviruses.

J is TRBJ1-2 and V is TRBV6-2 or TRBV6-3; tentative D call: TRBD1 (5 bases). This sequence originates from a human donor who received a COVID-19 vaccine. Specimen: CD4+ T cells from PBMCs cultured with HCoV-OC43 spike peptides, collected after COVID-19 vaccination. Noted subset: HCoV-OC43 spike overlapping peptide pool stimulation. The DNA for the CDR3 is TGTGCCAGCAGTTACCCTGACAGCAACTATGGCTACACCTTC. This translates into CASSYPDSNYGYTF.